There are a few counts of the clone carrying this TCR beta chain. Its antigen is as yet unknown. CDR3 length: 14 amino acids. V dropped 2 bases and J dropped 6 bases, with 13 bases sitting between them. Germline V CDR1 and CDR2: LNHNV, YYDKDF (reference sequence). This sample is drawn from a study of cytomegalovirus exposure and HLA in healthy donors. Study-wide results and limits: Rarity characterized most TCR sequences, yet some public TCRs appeared in many donors. Productive status was seen about 90% or about 30% of the time for most TCR beta V segments in an earlier analysis. Information on immune exposure was restricted to one variable (CMV serostatus).

PCR used 60 Vbeta primers and 13 Jbeta primers. The table came from immunoSEQ multiplex PCR; TCRdb's copy has only in-frame clones and leaves some out. The sample carries roughly 150,000 clones, 82% recorded once. The chain links TRBV15 to TRBJ1-2; D is perhaps TRBD1 (5 bases). The receptor was derived from a girl aged 2-15 years in good health and CMV-seropositive. Sequenced input: PBMCs. CDR3 residues: CATSRPGGGHGYTF. In nucleotides, the CDR3 is TGTGCCACCAGCAGACCCGGGGGGGGACATGGCTACACCTTC.